This T cell receptor (beta chain) comes out of a study of CD8 T cells in Susac syndrome (dated by TCRdb to the late 2010s). Some background on the complete study: Among the Susac syndrome patients who were sequenced, clinically active disease was present in five or six and clinical remission was observed in 8 or 9. At blood withdrawal, Susac syndrome patients were either therapy-naive, taking corticosteroids (in some cases with IVIg as well), or taking IVIg alone. Whether CD8+ T cell activation and differentiation in Susac syndrome was antigen driven was tested using repertoire sequencing.

RNA was extracted with the RNeasy kit and roughly 0.45 to 1 ug was reverse transcribed using random hexamers. The immunoSEQ multiplex PCR assay, which covers 54 Vbeta and 13 Jbeta segments, was used to amplify TCR beta CDR3 regions. PCR amplification bias was corrected by using a synthetic template baseline for primer optimization and computational correction. Per the original workflow: Reads were annotated to V, D and J genes according to IMGT and were analyzed with immunoSEQ Analyzer, with only productive sequences retained. Clonality was computed as one minus Shannon entropy normalized by log2 of the number of productive unique sequences. Public and private clones were assessed among the 100 most prevalent clones of each patient and control. A clone was defined as Susac-specific if it was absent from the healthy and MS cohorts, from over 1,000 published viral clones and from other ImmuneACCESS disease sequences. TCRdb reworked the public reads: Q25 trimming with fastp, MiXCR clone assembly, productive beta chains retained. Every CDR3 protein is listed once, alongside the most common genes and DNA of its rows. TCRdb, rather than the study authors, made the V and J calls. This sample is represented by over 150,000 distinct CDR3 sequences; 90% to 97% of them were singletons. 0.095% to 0.15% of the sample goes to the ten largest clones.

Reading from cysteine to phenylalanine, the CDR3 counts 14 amino acids. Here the CDR3 DNA is all that survives: 42 bases in frame from base 1. V is cut by 0 bases and J by 3 bases, and the space between the germline ends is 11 bases. The germline V gene (reference sequence) specifies GTSNPN as CDR1 and SVGIG as CDR2. Study-wide findings and limitations: The number of individuals in the TCR sequencing and HLA analysis was recognized as being relatively small. The CD4+ T cell repertoire of patients with Susac syndrome showed no detectable clonal expansion.

As to this clonotype: Its antigen is unknown. Per-base quality was not reported, and no clone a single base away is much larger than it.

High-throughput TCR beta sequencing profiled peripheral blood CD8+ and CD4+ T cells from healthy donors, Susac syndrome patients and multiple sclerosis patients. Susac syndrome patients met recently defined diagnostic criteria for definite or probable disease. Bulk CD8+ and CD4+ T cells were purified magnetically by negative isolation, whereas CD8+ TEMRA cells were enriched by FACS. Blood was drawn into EDTA tubes, processed within 24 hours, and PBMCs were isolated by density gradient centrifugation. PBMCs destined for TCR sequencing were cryopreserved in liquid nitrogen and later thawed in a 37 °C water bath. The sorted or isolated CD4+, CD8+ and CD8+ TEMRA cells reached a purity of at least 90%.

The sequencing sample was made of CD4+ T cells from PBMCs. This TCR was sampled from a human donor with Susac syndrome. Rearrangement joined TRBV30 to TRBJ1-1; too little of a D gene remains to name it. The sequenced DNA: TGTGCCTGGAGTGTACGGGCCGCGGACACTGAAGCTTTCTTT. This codes for CAWSVRAADTEAFF.